This entry is about one T cell receptor beta chain. Its specificity is unknown. The V end was cut by 0 bases, the J end by 3 bases, with 15 bases between. CDR3 length: 17 amino acids. CDR1 is LGHNA, CDR2 YNFKEQ, per germline. The sample is drawn from a study of cytomegalovirus exposure and HLA in healthy donors. Points from the study as a whole: In vitro testing confirmed a few CMV-associated chains as specific for CMV antigens.

13 Jbeta primers and 60 Vbeta primers were used for the PCR. The data were produced by immunoSEQ multiplex PCR, yet TCRdb's version contains in-frame clones alone and is incomplete. The data hold roughly 120,000 clones, with 80% observed a single time. The material sequenced was PBMCs. This clonotype was obtained from a man aged 50-60 years in good health and CMV-seronegative. The chain uses TRBV4-2 and TRBJ1-5; no clear D. The CDR3 bases are TGTGCCAGCAGCCAAGATTTAAGAGGAGGACTCAATCAGCCCCAGCATTTT. Its translation is CASSQDLRGGLNQPQHF.